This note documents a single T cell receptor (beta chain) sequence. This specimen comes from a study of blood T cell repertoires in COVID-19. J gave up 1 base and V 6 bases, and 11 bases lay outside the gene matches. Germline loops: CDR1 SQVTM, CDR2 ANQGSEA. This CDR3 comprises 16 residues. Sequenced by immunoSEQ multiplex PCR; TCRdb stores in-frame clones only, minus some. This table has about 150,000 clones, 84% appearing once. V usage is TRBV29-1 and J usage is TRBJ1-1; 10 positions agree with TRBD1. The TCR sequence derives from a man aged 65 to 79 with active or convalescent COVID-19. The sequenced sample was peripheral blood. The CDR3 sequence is CSVPERDRGTNTEAFF. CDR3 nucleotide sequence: TGCAGCGTCCCGGAAAGGGACAGGGGAACGAACACTGAAGCTTTCTTT. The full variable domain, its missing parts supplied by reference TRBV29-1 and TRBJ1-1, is SAVISQKPSRDICQRGTSLTIQCQVDSQVTMMFWYRQQPGQSLTLIATANQGSEATYESGFVIDKFPISRPNLTFSTLTVSNMSPEDSSIYLCSVPERDRGTNTEAFFGQGTRLTVV.